Shown below are 24 T cell receptor beta chains from a single sample sequenced in a study of blood T cell repertoires in COVID-19. The data were produced by immunoSEQ multiplex PCR, yet TCRdb's version contains in-frame clones alone and is incomplete. This sample has around 220,000 clones; around nine tenths occur once, and the top ten carry 1.4% to 1.5%. Sequences were obtained from peripheral blood. These receptors came from a man aged 18 to 29 with active or convalescent COVID-19.

V and J are TRBV4-3 and TRBJ2-1; TRBD2 aligns across 9 bases. Per germline, CDR1 LGHNA and CDR2 YSLEER. Trimming cost V 0 bases and J 4 bases; bases outside gene matches: 10. The CDR3 spans 18 residues. The CDR3 DNA follows: TGCGCCAGCAGCCAAGAGTTGGGTAGCGGGAGCCTGTACAATGAGCAGTTCTTC. It yields the protein CASSQELGSGSLYNEQFF.

The rearrangement uses TRBV6-4 and TRBJ1-1; no clear D. The CDR3 runs to 13 residues. The V end was cut by 0 bases, the J end by 7 bases, with 9 bases between. Germline V gives CDR1 MRHNA, CDR2 SNTAGT. The DNA for the CDR3 is TGTGCCAGCAGTGACTCAGCCGGGTTTGAAGCTTTCTTT. This gives the protein CASSDSAGFEAFF.

The V gene is TRBV4-3, the J gene TRBJ2-7, with unresolved D. The V and J ends lost 0 bases and 0 bases respectively, with 6 bases between them. This CDR3 contains 14 residues. Per germline, CDR1 LGHNA and CDR2 YSLEER. The CDR3 DNA reads TGCGCCAGCAGCCAAGATGGCAGCTCCTACGAGCAGTACTTC. Encoded protein: CASSQDGSSYEQYF.

J is TRBJ1-4 and V is TRBV6-2 or TRBV6-3; no clear D gene. Trimming pared 4 bases from V and 0 bases from J, leaving 6 bases between. Germline V gene lookup returns CDR1 MNHEY and CDR2 SVGEGT. The CDR3 runs 14 residues. CDR3 sequence reads: CASSSPATNEKLFF. The CDR3 region has the DNA TGTGCCAGCAGTTCACCGGCAACTAATGAAAAACTGTTTTTT.

The chain joins TRBV30 to TRBJ2-1; 8 bases match TRBD2. This CDR3 comprises 17 residues. Germline V CDR1 and CDR2: GTSNPN, SVGIG (reference sequence). J lost 10 bases, V lost 0 bases, and 17 bases had no gene match. As DNA, the CDR3 is TGTGCCTGGAGTGTATTATCGTTCAGGACTAGCCCCTCGGAGCAGTTCTTC. It translates to CAWSVLSFRTSPSEQFF.

This clone was seen only a few times. The chain joins TRBV28 to TRBJ2-7; 8 nucleotides align to TRBD2. The ends lost 11 bases at V and 2 bases at J; junction bases unmatched: 11. The CDR3 consists of 14 residues. CDR1 and CDR2 from the germline V gene are MDHEN and SYDVKM. As DNA, the CDR3 is TGTGCCGGAACCACTAGCGGCAGCCCCTACGAGCAGTACTTC. This gives the protein CAGTTSGSPYEQYF.

The chain employs TRBV28 and TRBJ2-5; 7 bases match TRBD2. CDR1 and CDR2 (germline): MDHEN, SYDVKM. After removal of 2 bases from V and 7 bases from J, the junction contained 13 bases not matched to a gene. The CDR3 has 16 residues. This CDR3 reads CASSLISGGSVVTQYF. The CDR3 bases are TGTGCCAGCAGTTTAATATCCGGCGGGAGTGTTGTGACCCAGTACTTC.

This chain's CDR3 is CASSPDRERANGYTF. CDR3 nucleotide sequence: TGTGCCAGCTCACCCGACAGGGAGAGGGCCAACGGCTACACCTTC. The chain uses TRBV18 and TRBJ1-2, with TRBD1 matching 7 bases. The CDR3 contains 15 residues. From germline, CDR1 is KGHSH and CDR2 LQKENI. Trimming cost V 3 bases and J 8 bases; bases outside gene matches: 12.

This sequence joins TRBV19 and TRBJ2-7; 8 bases line up with TRBD1. Germline loops: CDR1 LNHDA, CDR2 SQIVND (reference sequence). V was clipped by 2 bases and J by 4 bases; unmatched bases: 1. The CDR3 has 13 amino acids. The CDR3 loop reads CASSITGGYEQYF. CDR3 bases: TGTGCCAGTAGTATAACAGGGGGGTACGAGCAGTACTTC.

This chain uses TRBV6-5 with TRBJ2-1; the match to TRBD2 covers 7 bases. After removal of 8 bases from V and 0 bases from J, the junction contained 4 bases not matched to a gene. CDR1 is MNHEY and CDR2 is SVGAGI in the germline V gene. The CDR3 has 14 amino acids. The CDR3: CASGDYSSYNEQFF. The CDR3 bases are TGTGCCAGCGGGGACTACAGCTCCTACAATGAGCAGTTCTTC.

The rearrangement links TRBV4-1 to TRBJ1-2; TRBD1 might be the D (5 bases). CDR1 and CDR2 from the germline V gene are MGHRA and YSYEKL. The CDR3 length is 16 residues. V lost 0 bases and J 0 bases, leaving 11 bases between the germline ends. CDR3 residues: CASSQDLAGPNYGYTF. In DNA, the CDR3 is TGCGCCAGCAGCCAAGATCTGGCGGGACCTAACTATGGCTACACCTTC.

This clone is a singleton in its sample. Written as DNA, the CDR3 is TGTGCCAGCAAAGCAAACACTGAAGCTTTCTTT. The encoded protein is CASKANTEAFF. The V call is TRBV28, the J call TRBJ1-1; no clear D. The CDR3 is 11 amino acids. Between the trimmed V and J ends, which lost 7 bases and 2 bases, there was a span of 5 bases. CDR1 and CDR2 (germline): MDHEN, SYDVKM.

V usage is TRBV19 and J usage is TRBJ1-5; D remains ambiguous. The CDR3 has 9 amino acids. The germline V gene has CDR1 LNHDA and CDR2 SQIVND (reference sequence). Between the trimmed V and J ends, which lost 11 bases and 9 bases, there was a span of 8 bases. The CDR3 loop reads CAGGRPQHF. The CDR3 DNA sequence: TGTGCCGGAGGCAGGCCCCAGCATTTT.

The chain uses TRBV28 and TRBJ1-1, with D perhaps matching TRBD1 (5 bases). This CDR3 spans 16 amino acids. V lost 6 bases and J 4 bases, leaving 21 bases between the germline ends. Germline loops: CDR1 MDHEN, CDR2 SYDVKM. The CDR3 spells CASSRPPGGESTEAFF. In DNA form, the CDR3 reads TGTGCCAGCAGCCGTCCCCCGGGGGGTGAGAGCACTGAAGCTTTCTTT.

The chain uses TRBV19 and TRBJ1-5, with D hard to call. The germline V and J ends were trimmed by 6 bases and 6 bases, with 15 bases remaining between them. Germline V gene data show CDR1 as LNHDA and CDR2 as SQIVND (reference sequence). CDR3 length equals 14 residues. Here the CDR3 DNA reads TGTGCCAGTAGGACAAGAGCCCTACCTCAGCCCCAGCATTTT. Translation: CASRTRALPQPQHF.

This clone was seen just once. The J gene is TRBJ1-1, the V gene TRBV5-1; 7 positions agree with TRBD1. The V segment lost 4 bases and the J segment 4 bases; nucleotides outside the gene matches: 7. Per the germline V gene, CDR1 is SGHRS and CDR2 is YFSETQ. The CDR3 has 14 amino acids. CDR3 nucleotide sequence: TGCGCCAGCAGCCTACCGACAGGGTCCACTGAAGCTTTCTTT. Amino acid sequence: CASSLPTGSTEAFF.

This clone showed up many times. This chain joins TRBV10-1 and TRBJ2-2; the match to TRBD2 covers 13 bases. The CDR3 is 23 residues long. Germline-derived CDR1 and CDR2 are WNHNN and SYGVQD (reference sequence). With 0 bases clipped from V and 7 bases from J, the junction kept 23 bases outside the gene matches. The CDR3 DNA reads as TGCGCCAGCAGTGAGTCCGGGACAGGGCCTAAGATGGGGGGACTAGCGGGATACGGGGAGCTGTTTTTT. The encoded protein is CASSESGTGPKMGGLAGYGELFF.

The table lists this clone with a few counts. The chain uses TRBV5-6 and TRBJ1-2, with 10 bases that match TRBD1. The ends lost 2 bases at V and 5 bases at J; junction bases unmatched: 6. The CDR3 has 15 amino acids. CDR1 is SGHDT, CDR2 YYEEEE, per germline. The CDR3 sequence: CASSLGTGESYGYTF. The CDR3 coding sequence is TGTGCCAGCAGCTTAGGGACAGGGGAATCGTATGGCTACACCTTC.

As regards this clone: A read error is likely, as this CDR3 ends without the conserved phenylalanine or tryptophan. The limits of the CDR3 on the DNA are not certain, so only TCRdb's listed CDR3 is given. V gene TRBV18 combines with J gene TRBJ1-1. Germline V gene lookup returns CDR1 KGHSH and CDR2 LQKENI. The CDR3 sequence runs 11 residues, both termini included. The CDR3 protein is CASSQKPFLVL.

This clone was detected only once. The chain combines TRBV2 with TRBJ2-7, with 16 bases identical to TRBD2. The CDR3 consists of 18 residues. Germline CDR1 is SNHLY and CDR2 is FYNNEI. The V gene end was trimmed by 6 bases and the J gene end by 5 bases; junction bases not matched to a gene: 13. CDR3 bases: TGTGCCAGCAGGGCTTCCCCGGGACTAGCGGGAGGGCTCCACGAGCAGTACTTC. The encoded protein is CASRASPGLAGGLHEQYF.

The J gene is TRBJ1-5, the V gene TRBV10-3, with D possibly TRBD1 on 6 matching bases. The CDR3 spans 15 residues. Trimming removed 6 bases from V and 2 bases from J, with 14 bases in between. CDR1 is ENHRY, CDR2 SYGVKD, per germline. The CDR3 sequence is CAISETGRRNQPQHF. In DNA form, the CDR3 reads TGTGCCATCAGCGAAACAGGGAGACGCAATCAGCCCCAGCATTTT.

The chain couples TRBV5-1 to TRBJ1-3; 10 bases agree with TRBD1. The CDR3 has 15 amino acids. Germline V CDR1 and CDR2: SGHRS, YFSETQ. V lost 4 bases, J lost 4 bases, and 5 bases stayed unmatched. CDR3 DNA: TGCGCCAGCAGCCTCGACAGGGGGCTGGGAAACACCATATATTTT. Translated: CASSLDRGLGNTIYF.

The chain has TRBV6-5 and TRBJ2-7; 8 nucleotides line up with TRBD1. CDR3 length: 13 amino acids. J gave up 5 bases and V 8 bases, and 8 bases lay outside the gene matches. The germline CDR1 and CDR2 sequences are MNHEY and SVGAGI. DNA for the CDR3: TGTGCCAGCGAGACAGGGGCCGTGCACGAGCAGTACTTC. Translation gives CASETGAVHEQYF.

The chain carries TRBV19 and TRBJ1-2, with 10 nucleotides matching TRBD1. After removal of 10 bases from V and 4 bases from J, the junction contained 9 bases not matched to a gene. The germline V gene has CDR1 LNHDA and CDR2 SQIVND (reference sequence). The CDR3 spans 14 residues. This chain's CDR3 is CATQSTGGLYGYTF. The CDR3 nucleotides read TGTGCCACCCAATCGACAGGGGGCCTCTATGGCTACACCTTC. The complete variable domain, with remaining parts taken from reference TRBV19 and TRBJ1-2, reads DGGITQSPKYLFRKEGQNVTLSCEQNLNHDAMYWYRQDPGQGLRLIYYSQIVNDFQKGDIAEGYSVSREKKESFPLTVTSAQKNPTAFYLCATQSTGGLYGYTFGSGTRLTVV.